The 16 T cell receptor beta chains below were found in one sample sequenced in a study of T cell repertoires in ileal Crohn's disease. The time point is: neoterminal ileum biopsy at postoperative endoscopy, about 6 months after surgery. Sequencing used immunoSEQ multiplex PCR; TCRdb keeps in-frame clones, though not all of them. The profile shows 55,000 to 65,000 clones, roughly 91% of them singletons. Source material: ileal tissue. Receptors originate from an adult with Crohn's disease.

The chain links TRBV2 to TRBJ1-5; 7 bases fit TRBD1. Germline values: CDR1 SNHLY, CDR2 FYNNEI. V dropped 7 bases and J dropped 5; count of bases not matched to a gene: 11. The CDR3 length is 15 residues. The CDR3: CASMVGQVAHQPQHF. CDR3 sequence (DNA): TGTGCCAGCATGGTAGGACAGGTCGCCCATCAGCCCCAGCATTTT.

The sample holds one count of this clone. The chain recombines TRBV13 with TRBJ2-1; D is perhaps TRBD2 (5 bases). Per the germline V gene, CDR1 is PRHDT and CDR2 is FYEKMQ (reference sequence). V lost 6 bases and J lost 5, with 14 bases in between. The CDR3 is made up of 14 amino acids. In DNA form, the CDR3 reads TGTGCCAGCAGTGTAGGGAGTGGCCACAATGAGCAGTTCTTC. Translation: CASSVGSGHNEQFF.

V and J are TRBV7-9 and TRBJ2-5, with 10 bases aligning to TRBD1. Germline loops: CDR1 SEHNR, CDR2 FQNEAQ (reference sequence). The ends lost 6 bases at V and 7 bases at J; junction bases unmatched: 8. The CDR3 runs to 14 residues. Here the CDR3 reads CASRPGTGVGTQYF. DNA for the CDR3: TGTGCCAGCAGGCCCGGGACAGGGGTAGGGACCCAGTACTTC.

The chain couples TRBV6-1 to TRBJ2-7; 7 bases are a match to TRBD2. The junction had 9 bases not matched to a gene; V was cut back by 6 bases and J by 4 bases. CDR1 and CDR2 (germline): MNHNS, SASEGT. There are 14 residues in the CDR3. The CDR3, as DNA: TGTGCCAGCAGACTAGCGCCCGGGGTATACGAGCAGTACTTC. This encodes CASRLAPGVYEQYF.

V usage is TRBV7-6 and J usage is TRBJ2-2; 10 bases are shared with TRBD1. The trim removed 3 bases at V and 0 bases at J, leaving 7 bases unmatched. CDR1 and CDR2 from the germline V gene are SGHVS and FNYEAQ. CDR3 length: 18 residues. CDR3 nucleotide sequence: TGTGCCAGCAGCTTCGATCGGGACAGGGGCTCGAACACCGGGGAGCTGTTTTTT. It is translated as CASSFDRDRGSNTGELFF. The full variable domain, in which reference TRBV7-6 and TRBJ2-2 provide the parts outside the CDR3, is GAGVSQSPRYKVTKRGQDVALRCDPISGHVSLYWYRQALGQGPEFLTYFNYEAQQDKSGLPNDRFSAERPEGSISTLTIQRTEQRDSAMYRCASSFDRDRGSNTGELFFGEGSRLTVL.

This chain uses TRBV30 with TRBJ2-7; D is unclear. This CDR3 has 12 residues. Germline V gene lookup returns CDR1 GTSNPN and CDR2 SVGIG (reference sequence). Trimming stripped 3 bases from V and 3 bases from J, with 9 bases between. Here the CDR3 DNA reads TGTGCCTGGAGCGAGTCATTCTACGAGCAGTACTTC. Amino acid sequence: CAWSESFYEQYF.

V and J are TRBV7-8 and TRBJ2-1; 8 nucleotides agree with TRBD1. The V and J ends lost 5 bases and 8 bases, in that order; junction bases with no gene match: 14. CDR3 length equals 16 residues. The germline gives CDR1 SGHVS, CDR2 FQNEAQ. CDR3 loop: CASSPPGQGKDHEQFF. CDR3 nucleotide sequence: TGTGCCAGCAGCCCGCCCGGACAGGGAAAAGACCATGAGCAGTTCTTC.

This chain connects TRBV30 to TRBJ2-1; 8 bases fit TRBD2. CDR1 and CDR2 (germline): GTSNPN, SVGIG (reference sequence). V was pared by 0 bases and J by 3 bases, with 7 bases of the junction left unmatched. The CDR3 length is 16 residues. The CDR3 nucleotides read TGTGCCTGGAGTGTCGCCCCGGGACTAGACTACAATGAGCAGTTCTTC. It specifies CAWSVAPGLDYNEQFF.

This chain uses TRBV18 with TRBJ1-1, with D tentatively TRBD1 (5 bases). Germline V gene data show CDR1 as KGHSH and CDR2 as LQKENI. The CDR3 covers 16 residues. Trimming left V 3 bases short and J 1 base short, with 15 bases between. The CDR3 protein is CASSPRDFPSNTEAFF. The CDR3 bases are TGTGCCAGCTCACCCCGGGACTTCCCATCGAACACTGAAGCTTTCTTT. Supplemented by reference TRBV18 and TRBJ1-1, the full variable domain reads NAGVMQNPRHLVRRRGQEARLRCSPMKGHSHVYWYRQLPEEGLKFMVYLQKENIIDESGMPKERFSAEFPKEGPSILRIQQVVRGDSAAYFCASSPRDFPSNTEAFFGQGTRLTVV.

The chain has TRBV25-1 and TRBJ1-1; the D gene is possibly TRBD1 (6 bases). This CDR3 contains 15 residues. CDR1 and CDR2 (germline): MGHDK, SYGVNS. Trimming shortened V by 6 bases and J by 4 bases, and 18 bases separated the two germline ends. In nucleotides, the CDR3 is TGTGCCAGCAGACAAACAACAGGGTCTAGCACTGAAGCTTTCTTT. Its protein is CASRQTTGSSTEAFF.

The rearrangement links TRBV4-2 to TRBJ1-2; D may be TRBD1 (5 bases). The CDR3 totals 15 residues. With 0 bases removed from V and 1 base from J, the gap between germline ends came to 9 bases. The germline V gene encodes CDR1 LGHNA and CDR2 YNFKEQ. The DNA for the CDR3 is TGTGCCAGCAGCCAAGAGTTGGGGGGTAACTATGGCTACACCTTC. Encoded protein: CASSQELGGNYGYTF.

The chain uses TRBV19 and TRBJ2-1; tentative D call: TRBD2 (7 bases). V shed 7 bases and J shed 5 bases, with 18 bases lying between them. Germline assignment: CDR1 LNHDA and CDR2 SQIVND (reference sequence). This CDR3 region has 15 residues. CDR3 DNA sequence: TGTGCCAGTAAGGGGGGAGGGCTGGCAAACAATGAGCAGTTCTTC. It translates to CASKGGGLANNEQFF.

This chain joins TRBV2 and TRBJ1-3; 9 positions agree with TRBD1. Germline V lookup: CDR1 SNHLY, CDR2 FYNNEI. V dropped 6 bases and J dropped 1; count of bases not matched to a gene: 1. The CDR3 is made up of 14 amino acids. In DNA form, the CDR3 reads TGTGCCAGCAGGGACAGGGGTTCTGGAAACACCATATATTTT. The encoded protein is CASRDRGSGNTIYF.

The chain has TRBV28 and TRBJ1-4; 9 nucleotides agree with TRBD1. CDR1 is MDHEN, CDR2 SYDVKM, per germline. V was clipped by 5 bases and J by 8 bases; unmatched bases: 9. CDR3 length equals 15 residues. CDR3 loop: CASSETGGIKEKLFF. DNA for the CDR3: TGTGCCAGCAGTGAGACAGGGGGAATCAAAGAAAAACTGTTTTTT.

This clone is a singleton in its sample. This chain joins TRBV4-1 and TRBJ2-7; no reliable D call. CDR1 is MGHRA, CDR2 YSYEKL, per germline. The CDR3 totals 14 residues. Trimming took off 1 base at V and 0 bases at J, with 7 bases between the two ends. The chain's CDR3 is CASSQVSSSYEQYF. The CDR3 DNA sequence: TGCGCCAGCAGCCAAGTTTCATCCTCCTACGAGCAGTACTTC.

The chain combines TRBV15 with TRBJ2-7; weak D call: TRBD2 (6 bases). The germline gives CDR1 LNHNV, CDR2 YYDKDF (reference sequence). This CDR3 contains 14 residues. The V and J ends lost 5 bases and 6 bases respectively, with 17 bases between them. CDR3 loop: CATSPRSRGGEQYV. Written as DNA, the CDR3 is TGTGCCACCAGCCCCCGCTCTCGGGGAGGCGAGCAGTACGTC.